Following are 14 T cell receptor beta chains from one sample sequenced in a study of T cell changes during pregnancy in multiple sclerosis. The table came from immunoSEQ multiplex PCR; TCRdb's copy has only in-frame clones and leaves some out. The sample lists about 20,000 clones; 70% to 90% were seen once. The source material was CD8+ T cells from peripheral blood mononuclear cells, sampled after pregnancy. The receptor source for this set is a female donor in good health, enrolled as a control in a pregnancy study.

The chain combines TRBV19 with TRBJ2-3; tentatively, D is TRBD2 (5 bases). The germline V and J ends were trimmed by 4 bases and 0 bases, with 11 bases remaining between them. In germline, CDR1 is LNHDA, CDR2 SQIVND (reference sequence). This CDR3 contains 15 residues. The CDR3 DNA reads as TGTGCCAGTAGTAATCTAGCTTATAGCACAGATACGCAGTATTTT. Translated, it gives CASSNLAYSTDTQYF.

V gene TRBV6-1 combines with J gene TRBJ2-7; 7 positions agree with TRBD1. J was trimmed by 0 bases and V by 6 bases; bases with no gene match: 2. The CDR3 has 13 amino acids. Germline V lookup: CDR1 MNHNS, CDR2 SASEGT. In nucleotides, the CDR3 is TGTGCCAGCAGAAGGGACAGCTCCTACGAGCAGTACTTC. It yields the protein CASRRDSSYEQYF.

The chain combines TRBV11-3 with TRBJ1-5; D is possibly TRBD1 (5 bases). CDR3 length equals 16 residues. V lost 1 base to trimming and J lost 2 bases, with 12 bases between them. In germline, CDR1 is SGHNT, CDR2 YENEEA. The CDR3 protein is CASSLGQGEGNQPQHF. The CDR3 DNA reads as TGTGCCAGCAGCTTAGGGCAGGGTGAGGGCAATCAGCCCCAGCATTTT.

The rearrangement joins TRBV9 to TRBJ2-2; no firm D call. Germline V gene data show CDR1 as SGDLS and CDR2 as YYNGEE. This CDR3 region has 16 residues. V was shortened by 4 bases and J by 4 bases, with 17 bases between the two germline ends. CDR3 DNA sequence: TGTGCCAGCAGCCCCCGACTCTCTCTAGGCACCGGGGAGCTGTTTTTT. As protein: CASSPRLSLGTGELFF. Filled out from reference TRBV9 and TRBJ2-2, the complete variable domain reads DSGVTQTPKHLITATGQRVTLRCSPRSGDLSVYWYQQSLDQGLQFLIQYYNGEERAKGNILERFSAQQFPDLHSELNLSSLELGDSALYFCASSPRLSLGTGELFFGEGSRLTVL.

This sequence joins TRBV6-1 and TRBJ2-7, with unresolved D. CDR1 and CDR2 from the germline V gene are MNHNS and SASEGT. The V gene lost 9 bases and the J gene lost 1 base, with 13 bases spanning the gap. The CDR3 spans 13 residues. This chain's CDR3 is CASAGPQSYEQYF. The CDR3 DNA is TGTGCCAGTGCAGGTCCTCAATCCTACGAGCAGTACTTC.

The chain carries TRBV4-3 and TRBJ1-2; no reliable D call. The CDR3 consists of 14 residues. CDR1 LGHNA and CDR2 YSLEER come from the germline V gene. V was cut by 1 base and J by 3 bases, with 9 bases left in between. CDR3 coding DNA: TGCGCCAGCAGCCAAGTACTCCGTGACTATGGCTACACCTTC. Translating it yields CASSQVLRDYGYTF.

This CDR3 is CSVEDRRTSGSYEQYF. The DNA of the CDR3 is TGCAGCGTTGAAGATCGAAGGACTAGCGGCTCCTACGAGCAGTACTTC. The V gene is TRBV29-1, the J gene TRBJ2-7; 10 positions match TRBD2. The CDR3 is 16 amino acids. V was pared by 0 bases and J by 0 bases, with 5 bases of the junction left unmatched. Germline CDR1 SQVTM, CDR2 ANQGSEA.

This clone was observed once. The chain couples TRBV6-6 to TRBJ2-2, with TRBD1 matching 10 bases. CDR3 length: 14 amino acids. The germline CDR1 and CDR2 sequences are MNHNY and SVGAGI (reference sequence). J lost 6 bases, V lost 11 bases, and 9 bases had no gene match. The CDR3 loop is CAGRTGGFAGELFF. CDR3 coding DNA: TGTGCCGGACGGACAGGGGGTTTCGCCGGGGAGCTGTTTTTT.

The genes are TRBV7-9 and TRBJ2-4; no clear D gene. From germline, CDR1 is SEHNR and CDR2 FQNEAQ (reference sequence). The CDR3 spans 13 residues. V was cut by 5 bases and J by 1 base, with 6 bases left in between. The CDR3 nucleotides read TGTGCCAGCAGCGAAGCGGCCAAAAACATTCAGTACTTC. This encodes CASSEAAKNIQYF. Using reference TRBV7-9 and TRBJ2-4 for the parts outside the CDR3, the full variable domain is DTGVSQNPRHKITKRGQNVTFRCDPISEHNRLYWYRQTLGQGPEFLTYFQNEAQLEKSRLLSDRFSAERPKGSFSTLEIQRTEQGDSAMYLCASSEAAKNIQYFGAGTRLSVL.

This clone is classed as large. The chain uses TRBV29-1 and TRBJ1-2; the D is unclear. The CDR3 covers 15 residues. Germline V gene sequence: CDR1 SQVTM, CDR2 ANQGSEA. V lost 0 bases to trimming and J lost 5 bases, with 16 bases between them. The CDR3 here is CSVEEGRGWRYGYTF. The CDR3 DNA is TGCAGCGTTGAAGAAGGGCGCGGATGGAGGTATGGCTACACCTTC.

The chain employs TRBV11-2 and TRBJ2-1; 10 bases are shared with TRBD2. Germline V gives CDR1 SGHAT, CDR2 FQNNGV. The CDR3 is 15 amino acids. J lost 10 bases, V lost 1 base, and 7 bases had no gene match. The CDR3 DNA is TGTGCCAGCAGCTTAGCTAGCGGGAGAGGTCTCGAGCAGTTCTTC. Translating it yields CASSLASGRGLEQFF. Using reference TRBV11-2 and TRBJ2-1 for the parts outside the CDR3, the full variable domain is EAGVAQSPRYKIIEKRQSVAFWCNPISGHATLYWYQQILGQGPKLLIQFQNNGVVDDSQLPKDRFSAERLKGVDSTLKIQPAKLEDSAVYLCASSLASGRGLEQFFGPGTRLTVL.

The V and J genes are TRBV27 and TRBJ2-3; 10 nucleotides line up with TRBD1. Per germline, CDR1 MNHEY and CDR2 SMNVEV (reference sequence). This CDR3 contains 16 residues. The trim removed 3 bases at V and 2 bases at J, leaving 5 bases unmatched. This CDR3 reads CASSFGQGGITDTQYF. DNA of the CDR3: TGTGCCAGCAGTTTTGGACAGGGGGGAATCACAGATACGCAGTATTTT.

The chain is built from TRBV27 and TRBJ2-2; tentative D call: TRBD2 (6 bases). Germline V gene lookup returns CDR1 MNHEY and CDR2 SMNVEV (reference sequence). The V gene lost 3 bases and the J gene lost 4 bases, with 9 bases spanning the gap. The CDR3 contains 14 residues. DNA of the CDR3: TGTGCCAGCAGTTTGGGCGGGATCACCGGGGAGCTGTTTTTT. Amino acids: CASSLGGITGELFF.

V usage is TRBV19 and J usage is TRBJ1-3; weak D call: TRBD1 (5 bases). This CDR3 is 15 amino acids long. CDR1 LNHDA and CDR2 SQIVND come from the germline V gene (reference sequence). V was trimmed by 3 bases and J by 0 bases, leaving 9 bases between them. This CDR3 reads CASSMGPHSGNTIYF. The CDR3 bases are TGTGCCAGTAGTATGGGGCCCCACTCTGGAAACACCATATATTTT.